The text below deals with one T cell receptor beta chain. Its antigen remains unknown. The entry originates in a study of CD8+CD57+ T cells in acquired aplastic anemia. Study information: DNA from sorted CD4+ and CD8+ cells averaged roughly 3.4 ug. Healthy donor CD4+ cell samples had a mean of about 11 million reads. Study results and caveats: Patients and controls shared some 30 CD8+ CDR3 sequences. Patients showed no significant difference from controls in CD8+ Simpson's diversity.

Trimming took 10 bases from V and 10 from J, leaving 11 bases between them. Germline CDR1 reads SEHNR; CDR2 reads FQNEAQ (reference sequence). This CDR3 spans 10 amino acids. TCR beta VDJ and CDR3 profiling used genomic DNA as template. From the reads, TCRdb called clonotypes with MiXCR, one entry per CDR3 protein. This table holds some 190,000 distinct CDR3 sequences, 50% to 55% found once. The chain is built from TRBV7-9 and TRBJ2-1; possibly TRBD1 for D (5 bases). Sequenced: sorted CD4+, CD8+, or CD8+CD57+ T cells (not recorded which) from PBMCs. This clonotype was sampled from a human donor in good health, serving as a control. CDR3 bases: TGTGCCACTAAACAGGTCGAGCAGTTCTTC. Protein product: CATKQVEQFF.